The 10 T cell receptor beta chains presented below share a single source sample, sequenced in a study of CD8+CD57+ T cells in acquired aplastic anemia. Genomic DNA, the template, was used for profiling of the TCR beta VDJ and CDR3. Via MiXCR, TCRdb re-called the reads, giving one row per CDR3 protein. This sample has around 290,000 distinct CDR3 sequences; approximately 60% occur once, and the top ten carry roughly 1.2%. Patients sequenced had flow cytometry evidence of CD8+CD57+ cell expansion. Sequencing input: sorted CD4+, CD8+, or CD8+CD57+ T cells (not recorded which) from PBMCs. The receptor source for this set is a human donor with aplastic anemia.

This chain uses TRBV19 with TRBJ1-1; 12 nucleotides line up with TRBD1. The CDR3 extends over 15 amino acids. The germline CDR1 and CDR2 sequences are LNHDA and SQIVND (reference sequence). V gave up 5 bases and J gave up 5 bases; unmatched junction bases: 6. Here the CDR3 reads CASSVRDRGRTEAFF. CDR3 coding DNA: TGTGCCAGTAGTGTCCGGGACAGGGGGCGGACTGAAGCTTTCTTT.

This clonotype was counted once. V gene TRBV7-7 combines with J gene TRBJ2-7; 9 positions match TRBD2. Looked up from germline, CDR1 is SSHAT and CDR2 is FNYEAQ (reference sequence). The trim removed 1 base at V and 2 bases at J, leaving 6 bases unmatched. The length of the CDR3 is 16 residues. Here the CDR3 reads CASSLGRLAETYEQYF. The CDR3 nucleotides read TGTGCCAGCAGCTTAGGGCGACTAGCGGAGACCTACGAGCAGTACTTC.

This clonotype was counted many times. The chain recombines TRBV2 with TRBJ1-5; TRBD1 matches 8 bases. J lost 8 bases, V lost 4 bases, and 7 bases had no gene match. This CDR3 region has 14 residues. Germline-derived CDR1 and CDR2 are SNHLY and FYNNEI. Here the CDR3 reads CASSARQGSEPQHF. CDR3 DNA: TGTGCCAGCAGTGCGCGACAGGGGTCGGAGCCCCAGCATTTT.

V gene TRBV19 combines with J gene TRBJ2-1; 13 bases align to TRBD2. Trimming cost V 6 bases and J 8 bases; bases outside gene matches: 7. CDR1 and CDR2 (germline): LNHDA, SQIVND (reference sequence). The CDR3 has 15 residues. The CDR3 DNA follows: TGTGCCAGTAGCCTACTAGCGGGAGGGCCGCATGAGCAGTTCTTC. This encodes CASSLLAGGPHEQFF.

The CDR3 DNA follows: TGTGCCAGCAGTTTACAACCGGGACAGTCCTATGGCTACACCTTC. As protein: CASSLQPGQSYGYTF. The V call is TRBV12-3 or TRBV12-4, the J call TRBJ1-2, with 7 positions matching TRBD1. J gave up 4 bases and V 2 bases, and 7 bases lay outside the gene matches. CDR3 length equals 15 residues.

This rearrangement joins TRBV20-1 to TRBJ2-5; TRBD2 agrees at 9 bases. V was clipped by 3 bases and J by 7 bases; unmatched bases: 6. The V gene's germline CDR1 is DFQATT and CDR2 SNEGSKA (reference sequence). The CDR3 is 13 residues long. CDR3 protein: CSARGTSMGTQYF. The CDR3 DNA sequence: TGCAGTGCTAGGGGGACTAGCATGGGGACCCAGTACTTC.

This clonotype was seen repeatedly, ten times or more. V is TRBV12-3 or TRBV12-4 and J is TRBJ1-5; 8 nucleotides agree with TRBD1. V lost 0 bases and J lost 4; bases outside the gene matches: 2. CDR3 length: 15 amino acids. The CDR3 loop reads CASSLARGLNQPQHF. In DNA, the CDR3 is TGTGCCAGCAGTTTAGCCAGGGGGCTAAATCAGCCCCAGCATTTT.

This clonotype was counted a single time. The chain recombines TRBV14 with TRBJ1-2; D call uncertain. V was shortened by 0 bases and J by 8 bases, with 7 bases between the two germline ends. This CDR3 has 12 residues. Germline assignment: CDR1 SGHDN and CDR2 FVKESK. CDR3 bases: TGTGCCAGCAGCCAAGAACGGTGGGGCTACACCTTC. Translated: CASSQERWGYTF.

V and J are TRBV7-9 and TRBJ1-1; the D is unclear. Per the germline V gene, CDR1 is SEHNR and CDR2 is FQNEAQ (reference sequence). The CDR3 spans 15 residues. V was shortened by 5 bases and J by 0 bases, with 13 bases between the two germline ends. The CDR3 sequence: CASSLNPGVNTEAFF. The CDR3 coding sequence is TGTGCCAGCAGCCTAAATCCAGGCGTGAACACTGAAGCTTTCTTT.

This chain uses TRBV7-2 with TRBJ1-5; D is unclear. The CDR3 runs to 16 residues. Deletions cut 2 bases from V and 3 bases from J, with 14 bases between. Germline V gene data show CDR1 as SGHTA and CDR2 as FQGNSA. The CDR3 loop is CASSLWLENHNQPQHF. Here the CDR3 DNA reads TGTGCCAGCAGCTTATGGTTAGAGAACCACAATCAGCCCCAGCATTTT.